This entry describes one TCR beta chain. This clonotype showed up just a few times. Its antigen remains undetermined. There are no base qualities to consult, and no much larger clone falls within one base. This entry comes from a study of human T cells and chemical hapten exposure (dated by TCRdb to the early 2020s). Turning to the overall study: For sensitization, 2% DPC in acetone was applied to a 2 cm by 2 cm area of upper inner arm skin. The patient cohort, mostly female, included alopecia areata with under or over 50% scalp involvement, alopecia totalis and alopecia universalis. The study tracked peripheral blood TCR repertoire changes in vivo during primary and secondary sensitization to the hapten diphenylcyclopropenone (DPC) in alopecia patients. Blood samples were taken from patients before sensitization (week 0) and then at 2, 6 and about 24 weeks after DPC sensitization. Patients additionally received weekly therapeutic DPC doses to the scalp throughout the roughly 24-week study period. Libraries were combined into a pool for sequencing, and differences in TCR yield between samples came mainly from small differences in library volumes within the pool. Patch testing was performed on the upper back with Finn chambers containing 0.01% DPC, and the patch tests were scored after 6 days according to International Contact Dermatitis Research Group standards. Around 30 alopecia patients provided blood for TCR sequencing at one to four time points (pre-sensitization, 2, 6 and 24 weeks).

Via the germline V gene, CDR1 is MDHEN and CDR2 SYDVKM. The CDR3 has 16 amino acids, counting the end cysteine and phenylalanine. Only CDR3 DNA is held: 48 bases, read in frame from base 1. V lost 8 bases and J lost 4 bases; the stretch between them is 21 bases long. The intended sense of this specimen's time point label: pre-sensitization, week 0. The sample's treatment or condition, from its label and the paper: therapeutic diphenylcyclopropenone sensitization with weekly scalp DPC. At every patch-test visit, the blood draw took place before the patch test was put on. To be eligible, patients had to be aged 18 to 70, diagnosed with alopecia and judged suitable for DPC therapy, while pregnant patients were excluded. Total RNA was isolated from unfractionated whole blood collected in Tempus Blood RNA tubes. Library construction relied on RACE. TCRdb names NextSeq 500 as the instrument used. During library preparation, unique molecular identifiers were attached to individual cDNA molecules so that TCRs could be counted in a quantitative, reproducible way. For every blood RNA sample, sequencing covered both the TCR alpha and TCR beta chains. Regarding the original processing steps: Samples had a median of approximately 96,000 TCRs, with a range from roughly 20,000 to 690,600. The Decombinator software suite was used to annotate V, J and CDR3 in the TCR reads. Every sample was subsampled to the same number of TCRs (28,000) for the PS versus PT1 abundance plots. Expanded TCRs were defined as absent before sensitization and observed at least eight times at the 2-week time point. TCRdb cleaned the public reads at Q25 with fastp, built clones with MiXCR and kept in-frame beta chains. Each record represents a unique CDR3 protein, reported with the most common genes and DNA among its rows. TCRdb, rather than the study authors, made the V and J calls. The sample table lists fewer than 300,000 distinct CDR3 sequences, roughly 7.7% of them with a count of one. 0.9% to 1.5% of the sample is in the top ten clones.

General findings and caveats noted by the study authors: Compared with pre-sensitization or healthy control sets, expanded TCRs formed significantly more large CDR3 similarity clusters, which is consistent with antigen-driven responses. Patch test score was positively correlated with the number of PT1 expanded TCRs, with significance at thresholds 8, 16 and 32 but not at 4. Repeated subsampling changed both the strength of the expansion versus patch-test correlation and the threshold at which that correlation became significant. Because every patient had alopecia, a presumed autoimmune disease, the patients' immune response might differ from that of healthy individuals. No change with DPC sensitization was found in the number of TCRs above 1 in 1000 frequency, and no evidence of global repertoire structure alterations was found.

The sequence links TRBV28 to TRBJ1-5, with an unclear D gene assignment. Sequencing was performed on whole blood, taken in connection with sensitization to the hapten diphenylcyclopropenone (DPC). The sequence was obtained from a man aged 18 to 29 with alopecia areata. Some clones in this sample may be carry-over from other donors' samples. The DNA reads as follows: TGTGCCAGCCGGTCCTCCCGGCGGGGAGGGAATCAGCCCCAGCATTTT. The translation is CASRSSRRGGNQPQHF.